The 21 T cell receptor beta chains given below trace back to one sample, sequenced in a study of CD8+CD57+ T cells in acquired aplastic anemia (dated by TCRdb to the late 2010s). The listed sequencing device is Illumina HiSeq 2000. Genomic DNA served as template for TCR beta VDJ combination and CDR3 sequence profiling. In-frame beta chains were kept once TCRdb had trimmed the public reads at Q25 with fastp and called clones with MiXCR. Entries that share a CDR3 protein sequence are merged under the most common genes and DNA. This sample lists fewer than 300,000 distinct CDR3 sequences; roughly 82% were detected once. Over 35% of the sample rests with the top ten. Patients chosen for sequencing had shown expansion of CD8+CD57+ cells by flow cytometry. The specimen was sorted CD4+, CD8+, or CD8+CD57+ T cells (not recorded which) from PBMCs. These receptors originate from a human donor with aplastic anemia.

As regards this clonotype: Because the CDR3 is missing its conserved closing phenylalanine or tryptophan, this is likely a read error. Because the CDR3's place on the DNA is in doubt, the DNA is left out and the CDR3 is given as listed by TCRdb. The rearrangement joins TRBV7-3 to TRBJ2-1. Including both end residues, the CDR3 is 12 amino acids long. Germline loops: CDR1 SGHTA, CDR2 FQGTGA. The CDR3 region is CASSRETNAVEH.

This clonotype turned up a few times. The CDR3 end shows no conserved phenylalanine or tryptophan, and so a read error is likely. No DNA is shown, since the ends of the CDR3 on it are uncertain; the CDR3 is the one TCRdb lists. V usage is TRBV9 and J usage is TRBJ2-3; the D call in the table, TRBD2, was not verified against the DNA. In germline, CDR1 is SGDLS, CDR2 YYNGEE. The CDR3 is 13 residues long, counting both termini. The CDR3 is CASSHGTSGYNEL.

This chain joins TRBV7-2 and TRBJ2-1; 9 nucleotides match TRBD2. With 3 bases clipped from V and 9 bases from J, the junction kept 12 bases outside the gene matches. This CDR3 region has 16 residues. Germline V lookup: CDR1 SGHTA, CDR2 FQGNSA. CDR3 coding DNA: TGTGCCAGCAGCTTTCATCGAGGCGGGGGGGCCGTTGAGCAGTTCTTC. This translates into CASSFHRGGGAVEQFF.

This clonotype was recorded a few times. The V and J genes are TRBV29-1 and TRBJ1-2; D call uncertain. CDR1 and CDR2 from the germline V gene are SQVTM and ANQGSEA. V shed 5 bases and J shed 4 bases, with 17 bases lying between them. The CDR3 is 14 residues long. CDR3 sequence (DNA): TGCAGCGTTTTTCTACCCAAGGCTATCTATGGCTACACCTTC. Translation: CSVFLPKAIYGYTF.

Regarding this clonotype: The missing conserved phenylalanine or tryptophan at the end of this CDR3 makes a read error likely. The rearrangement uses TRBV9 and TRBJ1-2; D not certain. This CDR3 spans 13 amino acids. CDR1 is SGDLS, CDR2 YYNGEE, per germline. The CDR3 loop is CASSQGLAGSYTL. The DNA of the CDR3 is TGCGCCAGCAGCCAAGGCCTTGCAGGCAGCTACACCCTC.

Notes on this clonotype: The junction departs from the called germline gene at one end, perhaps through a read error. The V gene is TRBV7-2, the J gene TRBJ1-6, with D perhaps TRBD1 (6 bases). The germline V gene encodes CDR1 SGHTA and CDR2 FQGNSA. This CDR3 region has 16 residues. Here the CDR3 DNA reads TGTGCCAGCAGCTTGGGTAGCGGGGGCAATGATTCACCGCTCCACTTT. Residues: CASSLGSGGNDSPLHF.

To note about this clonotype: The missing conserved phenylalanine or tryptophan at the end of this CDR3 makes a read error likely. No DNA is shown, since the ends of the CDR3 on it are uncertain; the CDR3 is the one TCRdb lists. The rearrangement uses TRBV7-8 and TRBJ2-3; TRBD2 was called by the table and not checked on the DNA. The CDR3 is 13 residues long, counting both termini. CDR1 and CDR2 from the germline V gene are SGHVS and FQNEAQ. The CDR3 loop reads CASGLAGGDNTHY.

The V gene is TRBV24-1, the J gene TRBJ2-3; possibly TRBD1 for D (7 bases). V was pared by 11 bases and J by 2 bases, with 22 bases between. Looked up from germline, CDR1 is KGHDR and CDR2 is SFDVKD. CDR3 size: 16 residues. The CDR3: CASSTRDRPYTDTQYF. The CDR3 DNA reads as TGTGCCAGCAGCACGCGGGACAGACCCTACACAGATACGCAGTATTTT.

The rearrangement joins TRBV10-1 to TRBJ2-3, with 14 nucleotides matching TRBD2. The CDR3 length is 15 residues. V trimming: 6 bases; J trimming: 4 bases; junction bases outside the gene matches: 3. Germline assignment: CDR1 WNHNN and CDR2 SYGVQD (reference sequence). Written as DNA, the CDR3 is TGCGCCAGCAGGGCGACTAGCGGGGGGGCAGATACGCAGTATTTT. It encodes CASRATSGGADTQYF.

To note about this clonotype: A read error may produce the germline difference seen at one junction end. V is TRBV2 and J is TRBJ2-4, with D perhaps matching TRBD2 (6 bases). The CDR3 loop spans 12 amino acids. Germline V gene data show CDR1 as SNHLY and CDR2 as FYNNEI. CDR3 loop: CASGGAGRIPYF. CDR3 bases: TGTGCCAGCGGAGGAGCTGGGAGGATTCCGTACTTC.

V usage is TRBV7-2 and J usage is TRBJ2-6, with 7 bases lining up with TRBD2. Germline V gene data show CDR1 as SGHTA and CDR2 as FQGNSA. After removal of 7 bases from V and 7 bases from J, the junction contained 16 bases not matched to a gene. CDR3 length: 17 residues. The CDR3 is CASTLGRVPSYANVLTF. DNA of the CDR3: TGTGCCAGCACCCTAGGGAGGGTCCCCTCTTATGCCAACGTCCTGACTTTC.

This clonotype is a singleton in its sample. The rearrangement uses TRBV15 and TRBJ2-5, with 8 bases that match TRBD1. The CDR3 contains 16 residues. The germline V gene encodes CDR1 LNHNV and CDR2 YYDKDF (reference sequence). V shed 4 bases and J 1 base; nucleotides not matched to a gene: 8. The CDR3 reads CATSKAGGYVQETQYF. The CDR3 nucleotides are TGTGCCACCAGCAAGGCAGGGGGCTATGTCCAAGAGACCCAGTACTTC. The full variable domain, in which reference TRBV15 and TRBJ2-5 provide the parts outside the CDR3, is DAMVIQNPRYQVTQFGKPVTLSCSQTLNHNVMYWYQQKSSQAPKLLFHYYDKDFNNEADTPDNFQSRRPNTSFCFLDIRSPGLGDTAMYLCATSKAGGYVQETQYFGPGTRLLVL.

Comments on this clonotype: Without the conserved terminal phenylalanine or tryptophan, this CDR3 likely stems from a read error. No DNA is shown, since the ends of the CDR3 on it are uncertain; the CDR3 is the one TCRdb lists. The CDR3 spells CASSEARFASSN. The genes are TRBV7-9 and TRBJ2-7. The CDR3 region is 12 residues in length, termini included. CDR1 is SEHNR, CDR2 FQNEAQ, per germline (reference sequence).

This CDR3 is CASSHQGNEQFF. CDR3 DNA: TGTGCCAGCAGCCACCAGGGGAATGAGCAGTTCTTC. The chain is built from TRBV9 and TRBJ2-1, with a tentative D call TRBD1 (6 bases). CDR1 is SGDLS and CDR2 is YYNGEE in the germline V gene. Trimming removed 4 bases from V and 7 bases from J, with 9 bases in between. There are 12 residues in the CDR3.

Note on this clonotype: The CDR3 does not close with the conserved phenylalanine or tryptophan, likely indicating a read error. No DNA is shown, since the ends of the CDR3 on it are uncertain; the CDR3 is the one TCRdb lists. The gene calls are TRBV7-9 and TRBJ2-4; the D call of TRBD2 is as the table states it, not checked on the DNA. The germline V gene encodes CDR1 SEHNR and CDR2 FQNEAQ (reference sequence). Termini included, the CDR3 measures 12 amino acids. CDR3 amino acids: CAYGVAAYLETL.

CDR3 region: CASSDACSYGANHLTF. DNA for the CDR3: TGTGCCAGCAGTGATGCTTGTAGCTATGGGGCCAACCACCTGACTTTC. This chain connects TRBV2 to TRBJ2-6; D may be TRBD1 (5 bases). The germline CDR1 and CDR2 sequences are SNHLY and FYNNEI. V was trimmed by 3 bases and J by 15 bases, leaving 24 bases between them. This CDR3 is built from 16 residues. Based on the CDR3 plus reference TRBV2 and TRBJ2-6, the full variable domain is EPEVTQTPSHQVTQMGQEVILRCVPISNHLYFYWYRQILGQKVEFLVSFYNNEISEKSEIFDDQFSVERPDGSNFTLKIRSTKLEDSAMYFCASSDACSYGANHLTFGAGSRLTVL.

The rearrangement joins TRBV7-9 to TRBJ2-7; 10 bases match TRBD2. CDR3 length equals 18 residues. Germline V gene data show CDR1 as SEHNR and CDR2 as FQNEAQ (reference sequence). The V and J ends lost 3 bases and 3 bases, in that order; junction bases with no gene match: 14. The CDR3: CASSFHPSGGGVDYEQYV. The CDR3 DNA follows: TGTGCCAGCAGCTTTCATCCAAGCGGGGGGGGCGTTGACTACGAGCAGTACGTC.

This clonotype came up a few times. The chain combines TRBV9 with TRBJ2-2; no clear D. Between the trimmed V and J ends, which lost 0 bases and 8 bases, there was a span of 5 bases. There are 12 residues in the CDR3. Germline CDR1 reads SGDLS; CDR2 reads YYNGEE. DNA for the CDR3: TGTGCCAGCAGCGTAGGATCAGGGGAGCTGTTTTTT. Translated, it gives CASSVGSGELFF.

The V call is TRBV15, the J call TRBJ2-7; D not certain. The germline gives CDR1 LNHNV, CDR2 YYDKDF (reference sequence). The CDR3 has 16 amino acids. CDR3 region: CATSSVRQESAYGHTV. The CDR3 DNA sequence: TGTGCCACCAGCAGTGTTAGGCAGGAGTCCGCCTATGGCCACACCGTC.

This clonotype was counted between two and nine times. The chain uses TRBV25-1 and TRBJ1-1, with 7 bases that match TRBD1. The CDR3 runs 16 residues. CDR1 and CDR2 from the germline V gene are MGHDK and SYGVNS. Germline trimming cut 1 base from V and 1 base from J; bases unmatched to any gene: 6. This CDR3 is CASSESEGATNTEAFF. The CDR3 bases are TGTGCCAGCAGTGAATCGGAGGGGGCGACGAACACTGAAGCTTTCTTT.

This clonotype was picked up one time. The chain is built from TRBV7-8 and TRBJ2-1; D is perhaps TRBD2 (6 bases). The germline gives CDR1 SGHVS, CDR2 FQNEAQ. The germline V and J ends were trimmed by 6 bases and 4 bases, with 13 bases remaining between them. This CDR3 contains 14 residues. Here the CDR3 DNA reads TGTGCCAGCAGGTCTGGCGGGGTATACAATGAGCAGTTCTTC. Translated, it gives CASRSGGVYNEQFF.